This T cell receptor beta chain derives from a study of blood T cells in healthy people across ages. J was trimmed by 8 bases and V by 2 bases; bases with no gene match: 9. The CDR3 spans 15 residues. PCR was performed a second time for about 6 to 12 cycles using a sample-barcoded 5' primer and a J-beta primer mix. TCRdb redid the calling of the 5' RACE reads with MiXCR, one entry per CDR3 protein. The sample consists of about 760,000 distinct CDR3 sequences, approximately 25% of them appearing once. This clonotype has a handful of counts. These data are also associated with another study on T cells of mothers and their children.

The sequenced sample was blood. The chain is built from TRBV12-3 or TRBV12-4 and TRBJ1-2; 9 nucleotides match TRBD1. The receptor was derived from a boy between 5 and 17 years old in good health. The CDR3 DNA reads TGTGCCAGCAGTTTATCTCCCGGGACAGGGTCCGGCTACACCTTC. Translation gives CASSLSPGTGSGYTF.